The 13 T cell receptor beta chains reported below all come from one sample, sequenced in a study of neurological immune-mediated disorders. TCRdb fed the 5' RACE reads into MiXCR, producing one record per CDR3 protein. Here the sample spans 60,000 to 80,000 distinct CDR3 sequences, around 4.7% being singletons. Sequenced input: PBMCs. The receptors derive from a woman between 50 and 59 years old with multiple sclerosis.

This clonotype was seen at least ten times. The chain combines TRBV27 with TRBJ1-5; the D gene is possibly TRBD1 (6 bases). This CDR3 region has 14 residues. The germline V and J ends were trimmed by 6 bases and 11 bases, with 20 bases remaining between them. CDR1 is MNHEY and CDR2 is SMNVEV in the germline V gene (reference sequence). DNA for the CDR3: TGTGCCAGCAGCGTAGTGGGAGGGCCAGGGGCCCAGCATTTT. It translates to CASSVVGGPGAQHF.

On this clonotype: The junction departs from the called germline gene at one end, perhaps through a read error. The gene calls are TRBV5-1 and TRBJ1-5; D ambiguous. The CDR3 spans 15 residues. In germline, CDR1 is SGHRS, CDR2 YFSETQ. Here the CDR3 reads CASSLLGSSNQPQNF. The DNA of the CDR3 is TGCGCCAGCAGCTTGTTGGGGTCTAGCAATCAGCCCCAGAATTTT.

This clonotype turned up a few times. The chain uses TRBV4-3 and TRBJ2-7; 7 bases line up with TRBD1. V lost 4 bases, J lost 3 bases, and 6 bases stayed unmatched. The CDR3 loop spans 14 amino acids. Germline V gives CDR1 LGHNA, CDR2 YSLEER. The CDR3 region has the DNA TGCGCCAGCAGCCCCCGACAGGGTCTCTACGAGCAGTACTTC. This codes for CASSPRQGLYEQYF.

This clonotype was seen repeatedly, ten times or more. The rearrangement links TRBV5-1 to TRBJ2-1; the D is unclear. Germline V lookup: CDR1 SGHRS, CDR2 YFSETQ. The V end was cut by 0 bases, the J end by 12 bases, with 13 bases between. CDR3 length: 13 amino acids. Written as DNA, the CDR3 is TGCGCCAGCAGCTTGGGGGCTAGTAGTGCGCAGTTCTTC. Protein product: CASSLGASSAQFF.

This clonotype came up many times. This rearrangement joins TRBV29-1 to TRBJ2-3; D might be TRBD1 (6 bases). The ends were cut back, 4 bases at V and 4 bases at J, with 12 bases in the middle. Germline V CDR1 and CDR2: SQVTM, ANQGSEA. This CDR3 is built from 13 residues. CDR3 sequence reads: CSVGYRVSDTQYF. The CDR3 nucleotides read TGCAGCGTTGGGTACAGGGTTTCAGATACGCAGTATTTT.

The chain employs TRBV5-5 and TRBJ1-2, with 12 bases fitting TRBD1. Germline V gives CDR1 SGHKS, CDR2 YYEKEE (reference sequence). The trim removed 4 bases at V and 7 bases at J, leaving 14 bases unmatched. CDR3 size: 17 residues. The CDR3 loop reads CASSPVRDRGQRPGYTF. CDR3 in DNA: TGTGCCAGCAGCCCAGTAAGGGACAGGGGGCAAAGACCTGGCTACACCTTC.

This clonotype has at least ten counts. The chain uses TRBV7-2 and TRBJ2-1; D unclear. CDR3 length: 13 amino acids. Between the trimmed V and J ends, which lost 4 bases and 7 bases, there was a span of 11 bases. Germline CDR1 is SGHTA and CDR2 is FQGNSA. The CDR3 nucleotides read TGTGCCAGCAGCTCCGGTCCCTTGAATGAGCAGTTCTTC. Protein product: CASSSGPLNEQFF. The full variable domain, completed using reference TRBV7-2 and TRBJ2-1, is GAGVSQSPSNKVTEKGKDVELRCDPISGHTALYWYRQSLGQGLEFLIYFQGNSAPDKSGLPSDRFSAERTGGSVSTLTIQRTQQEDSAVYLCASSSGPLNEQFFGPGTRLTVL.

This clonotype was detected many times. V and J are TRBV6-5 and TRBJ1-1, with D hard to call. The CDR3 covers 13 residues. Germline V gene sequence: CDR1 MNHEY, CDR2 SVGAGI. V was trimmed by 4 bases and J by 5 bases, leaving 11 bases between them. CDR3 protein: CASSSQLGTEAFF. In DNA, the CDR3 is TGTGCCAGCAGTTCACAGTTGGGAACTGAAGCTTTCTTT.

This clonotype was counted ten times or more. The genes are TRBV5-6 and TRBJ2-7; D remains unclear. V dropped 0 bases and J dropped 7 bases, with 11 bases sitting between them. The CDR3 is 13 residues long. Germline CDR1 is SGHDT and CDR2 is YYEEEE. CDR3 sequence (DNA): TGTGCCAGCAGCTTGGGCACAGCTCAAGAGCAGTACGTC. Protein product: CASSLGTAQEQYV.

This rearrangement joins TRBV3-1 to TRBJ2-3; 7 bases fit TRBD1. The CDR3 consists of 15 residues. Germline V gene data show CDR1 as LGHDT and CDR2 as YNNKEL (reference sequence). V lost 0 bases, J lost 4 bases, and 4 bases stayed unmatched. CDR3 in DNA: TGTGCCAGCAGCCAAGATCGTAGGGGGCCAGATACGCAGTATTTT. It encodes CASSQDRRGPDTQYF.

This clonotype was detected many times. This chain joins TRBV5-6 and TRBJ2-1, with D perhaps TRBD1 or TRBD2 (5 bases each). The CDR3 is 17 amino acids. Germline values: CDR1 SGHDT, CDR2 YYEEEE. V gave up 4 bases and J gave up 0 bases, with 17 bases separating them. The CDR3 DNA reads as TGTGCCAGCAGCGTCCCCGGGACGGGGAGCTCCTACAATGAGCAGTTCTTC. Its translation is CASSVPGTGSSYNEQFF. Supplemented by reference TRBV5-6 and TRBJ2-1, the full variable domain reads DAGVTQSPTHLIKTRGQQVTLRCSPKSGHDTVSWYQQALGQGPQFIFQYYEEEERQRGNFPDRFSGHQFPNYSSELNVNALLLGDSALYLCASSVPGTGSSYNEQFFGPGTRLTVL.

This clonotype has at least ten counts. The chain has TRBV15 and TRBJ2-3, with D perhaps assigned TRBD1 or TRBD2 (5 bases each). The CDR3 is made up of 14 amino acids. From germline, CDR1 is LNHNV and CDR2 YYDKDF (reference sequence). V was cut by 1 base and J by 8 bases, with 13 bases left in between. CDR3 amino acids: CATSRAPGLFTQYF. The CDR3 DNA reads TGTGCCACCAGCAGAGCCCCGGGGCTGTTTACGCAGTATTTT.

This clonotype was picked up many times. The V call is TRBV20-1, the J call TRBJ2-2; the D gene is possibly TRBD2 (5 bases). The CDR3 is 15 residues long. CDR1 is DFQATT, CDR2 SNEGSKA, per germline (reference sequence). V was cut by 4 bases and J by 2 bases, with 14 bases left in between. This CDR3 reads CSATRAGGNTGELFF. CDR3 nucleotide sequence: TGCAGTGCTACTCGGGCGGGCGGAAACACCGGGGAGCTGTTTTTT.